Given below is one T cell receptor beta chain in context. An end of the junction does not agree with germline; a read error may underlie this. Germline values: CDR1 SSHAT, CDR2 FNYEAQ (reference sequence). The CDR3 contains 15 residues. The sample is drawn from a study of blood T cell repertoires in COVID-19. Study details: COVID-19 samples collected from the United States, Italy and Spain covered acute and convalescent phases. The analysed material was cDNA or gDNA that came from T cells, B-cell-depleted T cells, or PBMCs.

Source study methods: From reference gene primer amplification, estimates of nucleated cell counts were derived. TCRdb's table, derived via immunoSEQ multiplex PCR, lists solely in-frame clones and lacks some. V and J calls and clone size are given by that table; D and trimming were obtained from the DNA. The sample has under 200,000 clones, approximately 86% seen once. The clonotype comes from a man between 70 and 80 years old with acute or convalescent COVID-19. V usage is TRBV7-7 and J usage is TRBJ2-1, with D possibly matching TRBD1 (6 bases). Sequencing used peripheral blood. In DNA form, the CDR3 reads TGTGCTAGCAGCTTAGAGGTTGGGGGCCGACATGAGCAGTTCTTC. Residues: CASSLEVGGRHEQFF.